Listed below are T cell receptor beta chains from one sample, sequenced in a study of blood T cell repertoires in COVID-19. Data came from immunoSEQ multiplex PCR; TCRdb stores just in-frame clones and leaves some out. The data contain 85,000 to 90,000 clones, about 88% of them singletons. The source material was peripheral blood. These receptors all come from a woman of 80 years or more with active COVID-19. Each CDR3 is given with its conserved first and last residue. The D gene is left open where the match is weak. Rows may omit the clone size; those that give it use once, few, many or a size class.

TRBV7-3	TRBD1	-	TRBJ2-1	TGTGCCAGCAGCCTAACGGGACAGTTAAACAATGAGCAGTTCTTC	CASSLTGQLNNEQFF
TRBV19	TRBD2	-	TRBJ2-2	TGTGCCACCAGTGGGGGACTAGCCTCCAACGAGGAGCTGTTTTTT	CATSGGLASNEELFF
TRBV5-8	-	-	TRBJ1-3	TGTGCCAGCAGCTTGGTTCGCTCTGGAAACACCATATATTTT	CASSLVRSGNTIYF
TRBV10-3	-	-	TRBJ2-7	TGTGCCATCAGTCCACAGGTTTTCTACGAGCAGTACTTC	CAISPQVFYEQYF
TRBV29-1	TRBD2	-	TRBJ2-1	TGCAGCGTTGAAGGAATTCTAGGAACTAGCGGGGCGAGCTCCTACAATGAGCAGTTCTTC	CSVEGILGTSGASSYNEQFF
TRBV29-1	TRBD1	medium-sized	TRBJ1-1	TGCAGCGTTGAAGATCCAGGGGACAGCCTCTCTCAGAACACTGAAGCTTTCTTT	CSVEDPGDSLSQNTEAFF
TRBV20-1	-	once	TRBJ2-7	TGCAGTGCTGGGGCTCTCTACGAGCAGTACTTC	CSAGALYEQYF
TRBV2	TRBD1	-	TRBJ2-5	TGTGCCAGCAGTGAACCTGAAGGGACAGGGTTCCAAGAGACCCAGTACTTC	CASSEPEGTGFQETQYF
TRBV24-1	-	-	TRBJ2-4	TGTGCCACCAGCGAGGGGGGGGCGCAGCAAAACATTCAGTACTTC	CATSEGGAQQNIQYF
TRBV19	TRBD1	-	TRBJ2-3	TGTGCCAGTATCCCGGACAGGGGAGTACGAACGCAGTATTTT	CASIPDRGVRTQYF
TRBV24-1	-	-	TRBJ1-1	TGTGCCACCAGTGATGCGGGGGACACTGAAGCTTTCTTT	CATSDAGDTEAFF
TRBV10-3	-	few	TRBJ1-1	TGTGCCATCAGGGGGGGGAGTTTGAACACTGAAGCTTTCTTT	CAIRGGSLNTEAFF
TRBV11-1	TRBD1	-	TRBJ2-2	TGTGCCAGCAGCCGCAGGGGGCCAACCACCGGGGAGCTGTTTTTT	CASSRRGPTTGELFF
TRBV19	TRBD1	-	TRBJ1-5	TGTGCCAGTGAGGGACAGGGGCCTGGTCAGCCCCAGCATTTT	CASEGQGPGQPQHF
TRBV7-9	TRBD1	-	TRBJ2-7	TGTGCCAGCAGCCCTGGACAGGGGGCCATCTACGAGCAGTACTTC	CASSPGQGAIYEQYF
TRBV7-2	-	-	TRBJ2-1	TGTGCCAGCAGCTTCGCTGGGGGCTTTTACTCCTACAATGAGCAGTTCTTC	CASSFAGGFYSYNEQFF
TRBV27	-	few	TRBJ1-6	TGTGCCACCCCATCCAACAGGAAAGGAAGCTCCTATAATTCACCCCTCCACTTT	CATPSNRKGSSYNSPLHF
TRBV18	TRBD2	-	TRBJ2-1	TGTGCCAGCTCACCAGGGACTAGCGGATCCTACAATGAGCAGTTCTTC	CASSPGTSGSYNEQFF
TRBV7-2	-	-	TRBJ2-7	TGTGCCAGCAGCTTAGCGGGCAGGGGGGATAGGCAGTACTTC	CASSLAGRGDRQYF
TRBV27	-	few	TRBJ1-5	TGTGCCAGCAGTGTACAGGGTAGCAATCAGCCCCAGCATTTT	CASSVQGSNQPQHF
TRBV6-5	-	-	TRBJ1-4	TGTGCCAGCAGAAAACGGGGTGGGTTGGGAAAACTGTTTTTT	CASRKRGGLGKLFF
TRBV19	TRBD2	-	TRBJ2-7	TGTGCCAGTAGCCGGTCTAGGACTAGCGGGGACTCCTACGAGCAGTACTTC	CASSRSRTSGDSYEQYF
TRBV20-1	-	-	TRBJ2-3	TGCAGTGCTAAGCCACTAAATACGCAGTATTTT	CSAKPLNTQYF
TRBV4-2	TRBD1	-	TRBJ1-3	TGTGCCAGCAGCCAATCCGGGACAGGTCACTCTGGAAACACCATATATTTT	CASSQSGTGHSGNTIYF
TRBV18	-	-	TRBJ1-2	TGTGCCAGCTCACCACCGCGGGGTTCCGGTATCTATGGCTACACCTTC	CASSPPRGSGIYGYTF
TRBV4-1	-	-	TRBJ1-2	TGCGCCAGCAGCCACCTGACAGCTAACTATGGCTACACCTTC	CASSHLTANYGYTF
TRBV2	-	once	TRBJ2-5	TGTGCCAGCAGTGTACTAGAGACCCAGTACTTC	CASSVLETQYF
TRBV6-6	TRBD1	-	TRBJ2-7	TGTGCCAGCAGTCGAGGGACAGATAGGAGCTCCTACGAGCAGTACTTC	CASSRGTDRSSYEQYF
TRBV19	-	-	TRBJ1-1	TGTGCCAGTAGTAATAGGCGGCGGGCTGAAGCTTTCTTT	CASSNRRRAEAFF